This T cell receptor beta chain originates from a study of shared clonotypes between healthy human individuals. Generated by immunoSEQ multiplex PCR, the TCRdb table keeps only in-frame clones and is missing some. In the table there are about 1 million clones, about 77% of which are singletons. Notes on the study in general: Larger estimated richness was generally recorded for naive subsets relative to memory subsets. Approximately 5% was the fraction of naive CD4 clonotypes found shared across several donors.

About this clone: Its antigen is as yet unknown.

Trimming at V came to 6 bases and at J to 7 bases, leaving 11 bases not matched to a gene. The CDR3 totals 15 residues. Per germline, CDR1 MNHEY and CDR2 SMNVEV (reference sequence). The sequence was obtained from a young man in good health. Sequencing used memory CD4+ T cells sorted from blood. Subset given: CD45RA-negative fraction. The chain employs TRBV27 and TRBJ2-1, with 8 bases identical to TRBD1. The CDR3 DNA sequence: TGTGCCAGCAGCAACTCGATTCAGGGGGCTAATGAGCAGTTCTTC. This translates into CASSNSIQGANEQFF.